The 24 T cell receptor beta chains listed next were all sequenced from one sample in a study of T cells in women clearing cervical HPV infection. Produced via immunoSEQ multiplex PCR; TCRdb's table is partial and in-frame only. There are tens of thousands of clones in the sample, with less than 7% held by the top ten. The sequenced sample consisted of blood buffy coat. All receptors come from a woman between 18 and 70 years old with a cervical HPV16 infection that either progressed to CIN3+ or cleared (not recorded which).

The part of the CDR3 DNA that was read is TGTGCCAGCAGTTTAAGCGTCGGATATAATTCACCC. It yields the protein CASSLSVGYNSP. The CDR3 in full is CASSLSVGYNSPLHF. This sequence joins TRBV27 and TRBJ1-6; D uncertain. From the germline J gene comes the end of the CDR3, since the read stops 3 residues before it. Per germline, CDR1 MNHEY and CDR2 SMNVEV (reference sequence). The CDR3 runs 15 residues. The V and J ends lost 2 bases and 4 bases respectively, with 9 bases between them.

A word on this clone: The CDR3 goes on 3 residues after the read ends, and that part is filled in from the germline J gene. The chain links TRBV5-6 to TRBJ2-5; 8 positions agree with TRBD2. The CDR3 runs to 15 residues. Unmatched junction bases numbered 7, after V lost 1 base and J lost 5 bases. The V gene's germline CDR1 is SGHDT and CDR2 YYEEEE. CDR3: CASSLFRGGGETQYF. Partial CDR3 DNA: TGTGCCAGCAGCTTGTTTCGCGGCGGGGGGGAGACC.

Details on this clone: The CDR3 extends 3 residues past the end of the read, so its final part is completed from the germline J gene. The chain links TRBV7-2 to TRBJ2-3; D is perhaps TRBD2 (5 bases). Germline-derived CDR1 and CDR2 are SGHTA and FQGNSA. The CDR3 contains 13 residues. The CDR3: CASSYDSEGTQYF. The CDR3 DNA, read in part, is TGTGCCAGCAGCTACGATAGCGAGGGAACG.

About this clone itself: Read coverage stops 3 residues before the CDR3 terminus; the germline J gene supplies the remainder. The chain links TRBV2 to TRBJ1-2, with D uncertain. The V gene's germline CDR1 is SNHLY and CDR2 FYNNEI. The CDR3 is 12 residues long. CDR3 DNA, as far as it was read: TGTGCCAGCAGGCGGGTTTCCTACGGC. Translation gives CASRRVSYG. The full CDR3 sequence reads CASRRVSYGYTF.

A note on this clone: The read is 3 residues too short to cover the CDR3 end, so that end is filled in from the germline J gene. The V and J genes are TRBV19 and TRBJ1-2; 10 positions match TRBD1. CDR3 length equals 13 residues. Germline loops: CDR1 LNHDA, CDR2 SQIVND (reference sequence). The J segment lost 7 bases and the V segment lost 5 bases, leaving 4 bases of the junction unmatched. The CDR3 DNA, read in part, is TGTGCCAGTAGTTCCGGACAGGGGGGTGGC. It codes for CASSSGQGGG. The whole CDR3 protein is CASSSGQGGGYTF.

On this clone itself: The CDR3 is cut off 3 residues early in the read; its end comes from the germline J gene. The chain uses TRBV5-1 and TRBJ2-3; weak D call: TRBD2 (5 bases). This CDR3 is built from 13 residues. CDR1 and CDR2 from the germline V gene are SGHRS and YFSETQ. The ends were cut back, 6 bases at V and 3 bases at J, with 11 bases in the middle. The part of the CDR3 DNA that was read is TGCGCCAGCACCGCGGGTGGGACAGATACG. Its protein product is CASTAGGTDT. The entire CDR3 sequence reads CASTAGGTDTQYF.

Concerning this clone itself: The read is 3 residues too short to cover the CDR3 end, so that end is filled in from the germline J gene. The rearrangement links TRBV20-1 to TRBJ2-3; 7 positions match TRBD1. The CDR3 consists of 13 residues. CDR1 DFQATT and CDR2 SNEGSKA come from the germline V gene (reference sequence). V was pared by 7 bases and J by 5 bases, with 9 bases of the junction left unmatched. The CDR3 spells CSVRGLVEDTQYF. The sequenced part of the CDR3 DNA is TGCAGTGTTAGGGGGCTAGTGGAAGATACG.

Comments on this clone: Read data end 3 residues before the CDR3 end; the end is taken from the germline J gene. The genes are TRBV20-1 and TRBJ2-1; the match to TRBD2 covers 7 bases. J gave up 0 bases and V 3 bases, and 8 bases lay outside the gene matches. The germline CDR1 and CDR2 sequences are DFQATT and SNEGSKA (reference sequence). There are 16 residues in the CDR3. The CDR3 spells CSARASSGSSYNEQFF. CDR3 bases read: TGCAGTGCTAGGGCCTCTAGCGGTAGCTCCTACAATGAG.

In the case of this clone: The read terminates 3 residues before the CDR3 end, so the remaining end is supplied by the germline J gene. V gene TRBV20-1 combines with J gene TRBJ1-5, with no clear D. With 6 bases removed from V and 5 bases from J, the gap between germline ends came to 14 bases. Germline V CDR1 and CDR2: DFQATT, SNEGSKA (reference sequence). The CDR3 extends over 13 amino acids. The DNA read from the CDR3 is TGCAGTGCCCCGACTCGAGGCGATCAGCCC. This codes for CSAPTRGDQP. The whole CDR3 protein reads CSAPTRGDQPQHF.

Notes on this clone: With the read ending 3 residues before the CDR3 end, the germline J gene is used to fill in that end. The chain recombines TRBV4-2 with TRBJ2-2; 10 positions match TRBD2. J lost 5 bases, V lost 0 bases, and 9 bases had no gene match. CDR3 length: 18 amino acids. Germline lookup yields CDR1 LGHNA and CDR2 YNFKEQ. CDR3 DNA, as far as it was read: TGTGCCAGCAGCCAAGAAGGAACAGCGGGGGGGTCTACCGGGGAG. Translated, it gives CASSQEGTAGGSTGE. The CDR3 reads in full as CASSQEGTAGGSTGELFF.

Concerning this clone itself: The read halts 3 residues ahead of the CDR3 end, with the missing end drawn from the germline J gene. This rearrangement joins TRBV13 to TRBJ2-3; 7 bases are shared with TRBD2. Germline CDR1 reads PRHDT; CDR2 reads FYEKMQ (reference sequence). The CDR3 sequence is 16 residues long. V gave up 3 bases and J gave up 5 bases; unmatched junction bases: 11. The chain's CDR3 is CASSFPPPGGRDTQYF. The CDR3 DNA, read in part, is TGTGCCAGCAGCTTCCCCCCCCCGGGGGGTCGAGATACG.

This clone counts as medium-sized by frequency. Coverage ceases 3 residues before the CDR3 finishes, and the germline J gene fills in the end. Other DNA sequences in the sample encode the same CDR3. The gene calls are TRBV4-1 and TRBJ1-3; 7 bases are a match to TRBD1. Trimming took 1 base from V and 2 from J; bases not matched to a gene: 5. The CDR3 totals 16 residues. Germline V gene data show CDR1 as MGHRA and CDR2 as YSYEKL. This chain's CDR3 is CASSQGMGTAGNTIYF. Incomplete CDR3 DNA: TGCGCCAGCAGCCAAGGGATGGGGACAGCTGGAAACACC.

About this clone: With the read ending 3 residues before the CDR3 end, the germline J gene is used to fill in that end. The chain uses TRBV13 and TRBJ2-3, with D possibly being TRBD1 (5 bases). The CDR3 is made up of 16 amino acids. Per germline, CDR1 PRHDT and CDR2 FYEKMQ (reference sequence). The V gene lost 0 bases and the J gene lost 2 bases, with 12 bases spanning the gap. Partial CDR3 DNA: TGTGCCAGCAGCTTAGGAGCCAGGGCGGACACAGATACG. It codes for CASSLGARADTDT. The whole CDR3 protein is CASSLGARADTDTQYF.

Details on this clone: Sequencing ends 3 residues short of the CDR3 end; the germline J gene provides the rest. The chain couples TRBV30 to TRBJ1-5, with TRBD1 matching 8 bases. Looked up from germline, CDR1 is GTSNPN and CDR2 is SVGIG (reference sequence). CDR3 length equals 13 residues. Trimming took 3 bases from V and 6 from J; bases not matched to a gene: 4. CDR3 DNA (partial): TGTGCCTGGAGGGGACAGGTTGGTCAGCCC. Protein: CAWRGQVGQP. The whole CDR3 protein is CAWRGQVGQPQHF.

In regard to this clone: The read terminates 3 residues before the CDR3 end, so the remaining end is supplied by the germline J gene. V is TRBV5-1 and J is TRBJ1-2; D perhaps matches TRBD1 (6 bases). This CDR3 contains 13 residues. The germline gives CDR1 SGHRS, CDR2 YFSETQ. The CDR3 sequence: CASSVEGDGGYTF. Partial CDR3 DNA: TGCGCCAGCAGCGTGGAGGGGGATGGAGGC.

Of note for this clone: The sequenced fragment ends 3 residues before the CDR3 boundary, so the rest is inferred from the germline J gene. The chain combines TRBV16 with TRBJ2-1; the D call may be TRBD1 or TRBD2 (6 bases each). This CDR3 is 15 amino acids long. V gave up 8 bases and J gave up 7 bases, with 21 bases separating them. Germline CDR1 and CDR2: KGHSY and FQNENV. CDR3 DNA, as far as it was read: TGTGCCAGCCCCACCGCGGGAAGGGACATAAATGAG. This encodes CASPTAGRDINE. Given in full, the CDR3 is CASPTAGRDINEQFF.

On this clone: The read is 3 residues too short to cover the CDR3 end, so that end is filled in from the germline J gene. This chain connects TRBV13 to TRBJ1-1, with 7 positions matching TRBD1. Germline V gene lookup returns CDR1 PRHDT and CDR2 FYEKMQ (reference sequence). The CDR3 is 15 residues long. The V and J ends lost 5 bases and 5 bases, in that order; junction bases with no gene match: 11. The covered CDR3 bases are TGTGCCAGCAGCCCACTGACAGGGTATGGAACTGAA. Protein: CASSPLTGYGTE. The full CDR3 is CASSPLTGYGTEAFF.

The CDR3 bases that were read are TGTGCCAGCAGCAGCGACAGGGCTAGCACAGATACG. Amino acids: CASSSDRASTDT. The full CDR3 protein is CASSSDRASTDTQYF. V usage is TRBV7-6 and J usage is TRBJ2-3; TRBD1 matches 7 bases. From the germline J gene comes the end of the CDR3, since the read stops 3 residues before it. The CDR3 contains 15 residues. V trimming: 5 bases; J trimming: 0 bases; junction bases outside the gene matches: 5. CDR1 is SGHVS, CDR2 FNYEAQ, per germline.

To note about this clone: The CDR3 extends 3 residues past the end of the read, so its final part is completed from the germline J gene. The genes are TRBV20-1 and TRBJ1-4; 9 positions match TRBD1. CDR1 and CDR2 from the germline V gene are DFQATT and SNEGSKA (reference sequence). The CDR3 runs 15 residues. Germline trimming cut 0 bases from V and 8 bases from J; bases unmatched to any gene: 7. The CDR3: CSAREPTGGREKLFF. The covered CDR3 bases are TGCAGTGCTAGAGAACCCACAGGGGGCAGAGAAAAA.

As concerns this clone: The read gets to within 3 residues of the CDR3 end, and the germline J gene fills in the rest. The chain uses TRBV2 and TRBJ2-7; D ambiguous. The CDR3 consists of 13 residues. Germline V lookup: CDR1 SNHLY, CDR2 FYNNEI. The germline V and J ends were trimmed by 2 bases and 0 bases, with 5 bases remaining between them. CDR3 bases read: TGTGCCAGCAGTGAATACATCTCCTACGAG. As protein: CASSEYISYE. The complete CDR3 protein is CASSEYISYEQYF.

In regard to this clone: The observed sequence ends 3 residues before the CDR3 terminus, with the missing tail filled in from the germline J gene. The chain combines TRBV20-1 with TRBJ2-3; 8 bases are a match to TRBD2. The CDR3 totals 14 residues. After removal of 5 bases from V and 2 bases from J, the junction contained 6 bases not matched to a gene. Germline CDR1 DFQATT, CDR2 SNEGSKA (reference sequence). The sequenced part of the CDR3 DNA is TGCAGTGCTCTGGATAGCGGGGCCACAGATACG. This sequence encodes CSALDSGATDT. The full CDR3 reads CSALDSGATDTQYF.

To note about this clone: Coverage ceases 3 residues before the CDR3 finishes, and the germline J gene fills in the end. The chain is built from TRBV11-2 and TRBJ2-3; 8 bases match TRBD2. This CDR3 spans 14 amino acids. The germline V gene has CDR1 SGHAT and CDR2 FQNNGV. The CDR3 loop is CASSLDRGGAAQYF. The part of the CDR3 DNA that was read is TGTGCCAGCAGCTTAGATCGGGGGGGCGCGGCG.

As to this clone: Read sequence stops 3 residues before the CDR3 end, and the germline J gene provides the missing end. V and J are TRBV20-1 and TRBJ1-1, with 8 bases identical to TRBD1. This CDR3 is built from 16 residues. Germline V gene lookup returns CDR1 DFQATT and CDR2 SNEGSKA (reference sequence). With V trimmed by 1 base and J by 2 bases, 9 bases remained unmatched. CDR3 DNA (partial): TGCAGTGCTAGAGTAAAAGGACAGGGTCTAAACACTGAA. Its translation is CSARVKGQGLNTE. The entire CDR3 reads CSARVKGQGLNTEAFF.

A remark on this clone: The CDR3 goes on 3 residues after the read ends, and that part is filled in from the germline J gene. V and J are TRBV7-2 and TRBJ2-7, with TRBD1 as a possible D gene (6 bases). V lost 2 bases, J lost 3 bases, and 14 bases lay in between. The germline V gene has CDR1 SGHTA and CDR2 FQGNSA. The CDR3 consists of 15 residues. Here the CDR3 reads CASSLRDTSLYEQYF. Partial CDR3 DNA: TGTGCCAGCAGCTTAAGGGACACTTCCCTCTACGAG.